This T cell receptor (beta chain) is drawn from a study of regulatory T cells in long-lasting Graves disease. Through Arm-PCR of CDR3 regions and iRepertoire HTBI primers, TCR beta libraries were built. TCRdb re-called the multiplex PCR reads through MiXCR, storing one row per CDR3 protein. The sample contains some 500,000 distinct CDR3 sequences, roughly 16% of which appear only once. The CDR3 runs 18 residues. The junction had 5 bases not matched to a gene; V was cut back by 0 bases and J by 0 bases. In germline, CDR1 is SGHRS, CDR2 YFSETQ. Regarding time point: newly diagnosed GD, antithyroid drugs for less than 3 months. Generation of the TCR library employed RNA extracted from PBMCs. The sample was also linked to a second study, of T cells in Graves' hyperthyroidism and ophthalmopathy. According to that study: Carried out on the TCR CDR3, a first-round RT-PCR used the HTBI primer set. In the blood, most expanded thyroid clonotypes above 0.001 appeared as well.

The receptor's source is a woman aged 40-60 years with Graves disease. The V gene is TRBV5-1, the J gene TRBJ2-3; 12 bases map to TRBD2. The specimen was peripheral blood mononuclear cells (PBMCs), collected at new diagnosis, from a patient treated with antithyroid drugs. Here the CDR3 reads CASSLDSLAGGSTDTQYF. The DNA of the CDR3 is TGCGCCAGCAGCTTGGATTCCCTAGCGGGAGGGAGCACAGATACGCAGTATTTT. The complete variable domain, with remaining parts taken from reference TRBV5-1 and TRBJ2-3, reads KAGVTQTPRYLIKTRGQQVTLSCSPISGHRSVSWYQQTPGQGLQFLFEYFSETQRNKGNFPGRFSGRQFSNSRSEMNVSTLELGDSALYLCASSLDSLAGGSTDTQYFGPGTRLTVL.